The 24 T cell receptor beta chains below were found in one sample sequenced in a study of blood T cell repertoires in COVID-19. Sequencing was performed with immunoSEQ multiplex PCR; in TCRdb, only in-frame clones are kept and a portion is missing. The repertoire consists of roughly 150,000 clones, with approximately 80% occurring once and the leading ten covering approximately 5.3%. Sequenced: PBMCs or T cells enriched from blood (not recorded which). These TCRs come from a man between 65 and 85 years old who had been exposed to COVID-19.

This rearrangement joins TRBV27 to TRBJ1-2; TRBD1 agrees at 7 bases. CDR3 length equals 18 residues. In germline, CDR1 is MNHEY, CDR2 SMNVEV (reference sequence). The V segment lost 6 bases and the J segment 2 bases; nucleotides outside the gene matches: 18. Written as DNA, the CDR3 is TGTGCCAGCAGCCTAGGGCTGACAGGGTCCGGGGTAAACTATGGCTACACCTTC. It encodes CASSLGLTGSGVNYGYTF.

The J gene is TRBJ1-2, the V gene TRBV6-5; D ambiguous. The CDR3 has 12 residues. Trimming took off 2 bases at V and 5 bases at J, with 6 bases between the two ends. Germline CDR1 and CDR2: MNHEY and SVGAGI. Here the CDR3 DNA reads TGTGCCAGCAGTTACGGAGATTATGGCTACACCTTC. It codes for CASSYGDYGYTF.

The CDR3 DNA follows: TGTGCCAGCAGTGGATTTACAGGGGGCCGGGAAGAGACCCAGTACTTC. Residues: CASSGFTGGREETQYF. The gene calls are TRBV6-4 and TRBJ2-5; 9 positions agree with TRBD1. This CDR3 region has 16 residues. Trimming cost V 4 bases and J 3 bases; bases outside gene matches: 9. Germline lookup yields CDR1 MRHNA and CDR2 SNTAGT.

The J gene is TRBJ1-2, the V gene TRBV19; TRBD1 matches 7 bases. The junction had 10 bases not matched to a gene; V was cut back by 5 bases and J by 13 bases. This CDR3 region has 12 residues. The germline CDR1 and CDR2 sequences are LNHDA and SQIVND (reference sequence). As DNA, the CDR3 is TGTGCCAGTAGTCCTCGACAGGGTCTAGGCACCTTC. Amino acids: CASSPRQGLGTF.

The gene calls are TRBV4-1 and TRBJ2-1, with 9 positions matching TRBD2. Per the germline V gene, CDR1 is MGHRA and CDR2 is YSYEKL. There are 17 residues in the CDR3. Trimming removed 4 bases from V and 8 bases from J; junction bases left unmatched: 15. The CDR3, as DNA: TGCGCCAGCAGCCCCCAGGGCGGCGGGAGGGCCGGGTATGAGCAGTTCTTC. Its translation: CASSPQGGGRAGYEQFF.

This chain links TRBV18 with TRBJ1-2; 7 bases line up with TRBD1. The CDR3 totals 15 residues. J gave up 0 bases and V 6 bases, and 7 bases lay outside the gene matches. Germline V gene sequence: CDR1 KGHSH, CDR2 LQKENI. CDR3 nucleotides: TGTGCCAGCTCCAACCGGGACAGAGCTAACTATGGCTACACCTTC. Protein: CASSNRDRANYGYTF.

The chain uses TRBV6-5 and TRBJ1-5; D gene unclear. Per the germline V gene, CDR1 is MNHEY and CDR2 is SVGAGI. Trimming cost V 0 bases and J 2 bases, with 5 bases left between them. This CDR3 has 14 residues. Here the CDR3 DNA reads TGTGCCAGCAGTTACTCCGGTGGCAATCAGCCCCAGCATTTT. Translation gives CASSYSGGNQPQHF.

This sequence joins TRBV5-1 and TRBJ1-3; 7 bases fit TRBD1. This CDR3 region has 14 residues. J gave up 2 bases and V 3 bases, and 2 bases lay outside the gene matches. The germline gives CDR1 SGHRS, CDR2 YFSETQ. CDR3 nucleotides: TGCGCCAGCAGCTGGGGGACAGCTGGAAACACCATATATTTT. This sequence encodes CASSWGTAGNTIYF. Full variable domain (missing parts from reference TRBV5-1 and TRBJ1-3): KAGVTQTPRYLIKTRGQQVTLSCSPISGHRSVSWYQQTPGQGLQFLFEYFSETQRNKGNFPGRFSGRQFSNSRSEMNVSTLELGDSALYLCASSWGTAGNTIYFGEGSWLTVV.

The V call is TRBV24-1, the J call TRBJ1-2; D remains ambiguous. Trimming left V 6 bases short and J 5 bases short, with 12 bases between. This CDR3 has 13 amino acids. Germline assignment: CDR1 KGHDR and CDR2 SFDVKD. CDR3 nucleotide sequence: TGTGCCACCAGTAGTGGCAGCGGATATGGCTACACCTTC. Amino acids: CATSSGSGYGYTF.

The CDR3 coding sequence is TGTGCCAGCAGCTTAGCGAGGACAGGGATGACACGCTACACCTTC. The encoded protein is CASSLARTGMTRYTF. This rearrangement joins TRBV7-2 to TRBJ1-2; 8 bases map to TRBD1. Losses at the gene ends were 0 bases for V and 9 bases for J; bases not matched to a gene: 9. The CDR3 spans 15 residues. Germline CDR1 is SGHTA and CDR2 is FQGNSA.

This clone came up once. The gene calls are TRBV2 and TRBJ2-7; tentative D call: TRBD1 (6 bases). CDR1 SNHLY and CDR2 FYNNEI come from the germline V gene. V dropped 5 bases and J dropped 7 bases, with 18 bases sitting between them. The CDR3 extends over 14 amino acids. CDR3 sequence: CASSPSGGRGEQYF. As DNA, the CDR3 is TGTGCCAGCAGTCCCTCGGGCGGAAGGGGGGAGCAGTACTTC.

The chain joins TRBV27 to TRBJ2-2; TRBD1 might be the D (6 bases). V gave up 0 bases and J gave up 4 bases, with 15 bases separating them. Germline CDR1 MNHEY, CDR2 SMNVEV (reference sequence). CDR3 length: 17 amino acids. The chain's CDR3 is CASSLSSWGPGTGELFF. CDR3 sequence (DNA): TGTGCCAGCAGTTTATCTAGTTGGGGGCCTGGCACCGGGGAGCTGTTTTTT.

This clone occurred once. V gene TRBV9 combines with J gene TRBJ2-7, with 10 nucleotides matching TRBD2. The CDR3 is 14 amino acids. Germline loops: CDR1 SGDLS, CDR2 YYNGEE. Germline trimming cut 2 bases from V and 6 bases from J; bases unmatched to any gene: 5. CDR3 in DNA: TGTGCCAGCAGCGTCGCTAGCGGGAGTGGCGAGCAGTACTTC. This codes for CASSVASGSGEQYF.

The V and J genes are TRBV6-2 or TRBV6-3 and TRBJ1-1, with D possibly TRBD1 on 6 matching bases. The V end was cut by 0 bases, the J end by 4 bases, with 15 bases between. Germline-derived CDR1 and CDR2 are MNHEY and SVGEGT. This CDR3 region has 16 residues. The CDR3 loop reads CASSYSGGPMVTEAFF. CDR3 coding DNA: TGTGCCAGCAGTTACTCCGGGGGGCCGATGGTCACTGAAGCTTTCTTT.

V is TRBV7-2 and J is TRBJ2-2, with 10 bases aligning to TRBD2. The CDR3 consists of 16 residues. The germline V gene has CDR1 SGHTA and CDR2 FQGNSA. The J segment lost 7 bases and the V segment lost 3 bases, leaving 8 bases of the junction unmatched. The chain's CDR3 is CASSFASGRGNGELFF. In DNA form, the CDR3 reads TGTGCCAGCAGCTTTGCTAGCGGGAGAGGGAACGGGGAGCTGTTTTTT. Full variable domain (missing parts from reference TRBV7-2 and TRBJ2-2): GAGVSQSPSNKVTEKGKDVELRCDPISGHTALYWYRQSLGQGLEFLIYFQGNSAPDKSGLPSDRFSAERTGGSVSTLTIQRTQQEDSAVYLCASSFASGRGNGELFFGEGSRLTVL.

This rearrangement joins TRBV2 to TRBJ1-1; possibly TRBD1 for D (5 bases). The CDR3 spans 12 residues. Deletions cut 6 bases from V and 5 bases from J, with 10 bases between. Germline V gives CDR1 SNHLY, CDR2 FYNNEI. The DNA of the CDR3 is TGTGCCAGCAGCGGGGGGTATACTGAAGCTTTCTTT. This sequence encodes CASSGGYTEAFF.

Only one count was recorded for this clone. The V and J genes are TRBV7-6 and TRBJ1-1; 7 nucleotides agree with TRBD1. The V gene's germline CDR1 is SGHVS and CDR2 FNYEAQ. The J segment lost 0 bases and the V segment lost 0 bases, leaving 7 bases of the junction unmatched. The CDR3 consists of 17 residues. CDR3 nucleotide sequence: TGTGCCAGCAGCTTAGCGACAGGGATGGGGGTGAACACTGAAGCTTTCTTT. It is translated as CASSLATGMGVNTEAFF.

This clone was counted between two and nine times. V is TRBV3-1 (or the pseudogene TRBV3-2) and J is TRBJ1-3; 11 bases map to TRBD1. With 1 base clipped from V and 4 bases from J, the junction kept 6 bases outside the gene matches. This CDR3 comprises 17 residues. From germline, CDR1 is LGHDT and CDR2 YNNKEL (reference sequence). Here the CDR3 reads CASSQAGTGGIGNTIYF. CDR3 bases: TGTGCCAGCAGCCAAGCCGGGACAGGGGGTATAGGAAACACCATATATTTT.

V gene TRBV10-3 combines with J gene TRBJ1-2, with 11 bases aligning to TRBD1. Per germline, CDR1 ENHRY and CDR2 SYGVKD. V was pared by 2 bases and J by 7 bases, with 6 bases of the junction left unmatched. CDR3 length: 15 amino acids. The CDR3 DNA is TGTGCCATCAGTGAGGAAGGACAGGGGGCTGGTGGCTACACCTTC. Protein product: CAISEEGQGAGGYTF.

There are a few counts of this clone. V usage is TRBV3-1 (or the pseudogene TRBV3-2) and J usage is TRBJ2-5; 7 positions agree with TRBD2. V was clipped by 4 bases and J by 7 bases; unmatched bases: 12. This CDR3 has 15 amino acids. Germline V gene sequence: CDR1 LGHDT, CDR2 YNNKEL (reference sequence). The CDR3 reads CASSRGEGLRGTQYF. The CDR3, as DNA: TGTGCCAGCAGCCGGGGGGAGGGCCTTAGGGGGACCCAGTACTTC.

CDR3: CASSSLQSANYGYTF. Here the CDR3 DNA reads TGTGCCAGCAGTTCTTTACAGTCAGCTAACTATGGCTACACCTTC. The chain combines TRBV28 with TRBJ1-2; D gene unclear. V was trimmed by 4 bases and J by 0 bases, leaving 12 bases between them. Germline assignment: CDR1 MDHEN and CDR2 SYDVKM. This CDR3 is built from 15 residues.

This chain uses TRBV19 with TRBJ2-6, with a possible D match to TRBD1 (6 bases). The germline V gene has CDR1 LNHDA and CDR2 SQIVND (reference sequence). CDR3 length: 16 residues. V was trimmed by 7 bases and J by 0 bases, leaving 13 bases between them. CDR3 coding DNA: TGTGCCAGTAACAGGGAACAGGCCTCTGGGGCCAACGTCCTGACTTTC. Its protein product is CASNREQASGANVLTF.

The J gene is TRBJ2-2, the V gene TRBV5-6, with D perhaps matching TRBD1 (5 bases). Germline V gene sequence: CDR1 SGHDT, CDR2 YYEEEE. V lost 6 bases to trimming and J lost 3 bases, with 27 bases between them. The CDR3 has 19 amino acids. CDR3 sequence (DNA): TGTGCCAGCACCACCCGAGACAGCACGTTACAAGGCCACACCGGGGAGCTGTTTTTT. Translation: CASTTRDSTLQGHTGELFF.

This clone is categorized as medium-sized. The chain has TRBV9 and TRBJ2-2, with 16 bases aligning to TRBD2. The CDR3 has 18 residues. J gave up 6 bases and V 4 bases, and 9 bases lay outside the gene matches. Germline V gene data show CDR1 as SGDLS and CDR2 as YYNGEE. CDR3 DNA sequence: TGTGCCAGCAGCCCGCGGGGACTAGCGGGAGGGCAGGCCGGGGAGCTGTTTTTT. Its translation: CASSPRGLAGGQAGELFF.